These 30 T cell receptor beta chains were all obtained from the same sample, sequenced in a study of T-cell reconstitution after alpha-beta-depleted transplantation in children. Unique molecular identifiers were incorporated during preparation of the TCRbeta library. TCRdb analysed the PCR reads with MiXCR anew, one entry per CDR3 protein. The sample lists 170,000 or so distinct CDR3 sequences, 6% to 7% occurring once. This specimen was PBMCs from the stem cell graft donor, taken from the stem cell graft. The receptor set was obtained from a human donor who donated a stem cell graft to a child with Wiskott-Aldrich syndrome.

This clonotype occurred many times. The V call is TRBV20-1, the J call TRBJ2-7, with a weak D call TRBD2 (5 bases). V lost 1 base to trimming and J lost 0 bases, with 10 bases between them. CDR1 is DFQATT, CDR2 SNEGSKA, per germline (reference sequence). This CDR3 region has 14 residues. The CDR3 DNA follows: TGCAGTGCTAGAGTGCCGGGGAGCTCCTACGAGCAGTACTTC. Translation: CSARVPGSSYEQYF.

In this sample, this clonotype turned up many times. The rearrangement joins TRBV20-1 to TRBJ1-1; maybe TRBD1 (6 bases). CDR3 length equals 16 residues. Per germline, CDR1 DFQATT and CDR2 SNEGSKA (reference sequence). Trimming took off 6 bases at V and 3 bases at J, with 23 bases between the two ends. In nucleotides, the CDR3 is TGCAGTGCCCCTCAGCTAGGGGAGGGGGTATACACTGAAGCTTTCTTT. Translated, it gives CSAPQLGEGVYTEAFF.

This clonotype was seen repeatedly, ten times or more. The chain links TRBV9 to TRBJ2-3; D not resolved. Trimming left V 4 bases short and J 4 bases short, with 10 bases between. The CDR3 consists of 13 residues. Germline assignment: CDR1 SGDLS and CDR2 YYNGEE. CDR3 nucleotides: TGTGCCAGCAGCCCTCGACTCGCAGATACGCAGTATTTT. Encoded protein: CASSPRLADTQYF.

This clonotype was seen many times. The chain carries TRBV7-9 and TRBJ1-1, with D tentatively TRBD1 (6 bases). The CDR3 spans 16 residues. CDR1 is SEHNR, CDR2 FQNEAQ, per germline (reference sequence). V was pared by 3 bases and J by 1 base, with 15 bases between. The CDR3 here is CASSFLYRVENTEAFF. CDR3 DNA sequence: TGTGCCAGCAGCTTTTTATACAGGGTAGAGAACACTGAAGCTTTCTTT.

This clonotype came up many times. The chain couples TRBV6-1 to TRBJ1-2; a possible D gene is TRBD1 (6 bases). The CDR3 consists of 14 residues. Germline V lookup: CDR1 MNHNS, CDR2 SASEGT. V was shortened by 7 bases and J by 2 bases, with 14 bases between the two germline ends. In nucleotides, the CDR3 is TGTGCCAGCACCCGAGGGGGACCAAACTATGGCTACACCTTC. Its translation: CASTRGGPNYGYTF.

The chain uses TRBV7-2 and TRBJ1-5; D is ambiguous. CDR1 and CDR2 (germline): SGHTA, FQGNSA. The CDR3 is made up of 16 amino acids. The germline V and J ends were trimmed by 0 bases and 0 bases, with 9 bases remaining between them. CDR3 in amino acids: CASSLALGLSNQPQHF. The CDR3 region has the DNA TGTGCCAGCAGCTTAGCGCTGGGCCTTAGCAATCAGCCCCAGCATTTT.

The chain combines TRBV30 with TRBJ2-7, with 7 nucleotides matching TRBD1. The CDR3 has 13 amino acids. The J segment lost 6 bases and the V segment lost 1 base, leaving 6 bases of the junction unmatched. Germline CDR1 and CDR2: GTSNPN and SVGIG (reference sequence). CDR3 amino acids: CAWSETGRSEQYF. In DNA, the CDR3 is TGTGCCTGGAGTGAGACAGGGAGAAGCGAGCAGTACTTC.

In this sample, this clonotype turned up many times. The J gene is TRBJ2-7, the V gene TRBV6-1; 8 bases are shared with TRBD1. This CDR3 is built from 14 residues. V dropped 5 bases and J dropped 1; count of bases not matched to a gene: 4. CDR1 and CDR2 from the germline V gene are MNHNS and SASEGT. CDR3 bases: TGTGCCAGCAGTCCACGACAGGGGTCCTACGAGCAGTACTTC. As protein: CASSPRQGSYEQYF.

This clonotype turned up a few times. The J gene is TRBJ2-1, the V gene TRBV11-2, with D perhaps given as TRBD1 or TRBD2 (5 bases each). The V gene's germline CDR1 is SGHAT and CDR2 FQNNGV. The CDR3 length is 15 residues. V was cut by 1 base and J by 3 bases, with 10 bases left in between. This CDR3 is CASSLVRGNYNEQFF. CDR3 bases: TGTGCCAGCAGCTTAGTGAGGGGAAACTACAATGAGCAGTTCTTC.

This sequence joins TRBV4-3 and TRBJ2-3; 10 bases agree with TRBD2. This CDR3 is 16 amino acids long. V lost 3 bases and J lost 5; bases outside the gene matches: 8. From germline, CDR1 is LGHNA and CDR2 YSLEER. The CDR3 loop is CASSQSSGRAGDTQYF. DNA for the CDR3: TGCGCCAGCAGCCAGTCCAGCGGGAGGGCCGGAGATACGCAGTATTTT.

This clonotype came up many times. The V call is TRBV7-9, the J call TRBJ2-1; possible D gene TRBD1, 7 bases. CDR3 length: 17 residues. The V end was cut by 3 bases, the J end by 6 bases, with 21 bases between. CDR1 SEHNR and CDR2 FQNEAQ come from the germline V gene (reference sequence). This chain's CDR3 is CASSFDNARGVRNEQFF. In DNA, the CDR3 is TGTGCCAGCAGCTTCGATAACGCCAGGGGGGTACGCAATGAGCAGTTCTTC.

In this sample, this clonotype turned up many times. V is TRBV5-1 and J is TRBJ2-7; a weak D match, TRBD1 (5 bases). Between the trimmed V and J ends, which lost 5 bases and 6 bases, there was a span of 12 bases. The CDR3 loop spans 12 amino acids. CDR1 and CDR2 (germline): SGHRS, YFSETQ. As DNA, the CDR3 is TGCGCCAGCAGTACTCCTGGGGCCGAGCAGTACTTC. It codes for CASSTPGAEQYF.

The sample holds many counts of this clonotype. The rearrangement joins TRBV7-2 to TRBJ1-6; D is unclear. Per the germline V gene, CDR1 is SGHTA and CDR2 is FQGNSA. The V gene lost 4 bases and the J gene lost 7 bases, with 8 bases spanning the gap. This CDR3 has 13 residues. The CDR3 here is CASSSYQNSPLHF. The CDR3 DNA reads TGTGCCAGCAGCTCTTACCAAAATTCACCCCTCCACTTT.

The CDR3 DNA is TGCGCCAGCACCCGATGGTTGCCGGGACAGGGTTACGAGCAGTACTTC. Translating it yields CASTRWLPGQGYEQYF. The V call is TRBV10-2, the J call TRBJ2-7; 9 bases are a match to TRBD1. From germline, CDR1 is WSHSY and CDR2 SAAADI. With V trimmed by 7 bases and J by 4 bases, 14 bases remained unmatched. This CDR3 has 16 amino acids.

The V call is TRBV6-5, the J call TRBJ1-1; D not certain. Per the germline V gene, CDR1 is MNHEY and CDR2 is SVGAGI. V lost 4 bases and J 7 bases, leaving 16 bases between the germline ends. The CDR3 extends over 14 amino acids. DNA of the CDR3: TGTGCCAGCAGTTGGGCGGGGAGTGGTGTTGAAGCTTTCTTT. It specifies CASSWAGSGVEAFF.

This clonotype was observed many times. The CDR3 DNA sequence: TGTGCCAGCAGTCTGACAGGGTATGGGCCAAGGTCCTACGAGCAGTACTTC. Protein product: CASSLTGYGPRSYEQYF. This chain joins TRBV6-1 and TRBJ2-7; 7 positions match TRBD1. Germline CDR1 is MNHNS and CDR2 is SASEGT. This CDR3 region has 17 residues. Trimming cost V 5 bases and J 1 base; bases outside gene matches: 14.

The V call is TRBV3-1, the J call TRBJ2-6, with a weak D call TRBD1 (7 bases). CDR3 length: 17 residues. V shed 6 bases and J shed 1 base, with 16 bases lying between them. CDR1 is LGHDT and CDR2 is YNNKEL in the germline V gene (reference sequence). The CDR3 coding sequence is TGTGCCAGCAGGCAACGACAGGGAGGATCTGGGGCCAACGTCCTGACTTTC. This sequence encodes CASRQRQGGSGANVLTF.

The sample holds many counts of this clonotype. The V and J genes are TRBV6-5 and TRBJ2-5, with D perhaps given as TRBD1 or TRBD2 (5 bases each). This CDR3 has 15 amino acids. Germline V CDR1 and CDR2: MNHEY, SVGAGI. Trimming removed 4 bases at V and 5 bases at J, with 17 bases between. CDR3 in amino acids: CASSWGPTRRETQYF. The CDR3 nucleotides read TGTGCCAGCAGTTGGGGACCCACCCGAAGGGAGACCCAGTACTTC.

There are many counts of this clonotype. J is TRBJ2-1 and V is TRBV5-1; the D is unclear. V lost 4 bases and J 4 bases, leaving 9 bases between the germline ends. Germline V gives CDR1 SGHRS, CDR2 YFSETQ. This CDR3 region has 13 residues. CDR3 protein: CASSQDGYNEQFF. The DNA of the CDR3 is TGCGCCAGCAGCCAGGACGGTTACAATGAGCAGTTCTTC.

This clonotype was counted at least ten times. The V gene is TRBV5-6, the J gene TRBJ1-1, with D hard to call. V lost 1 base to trimming and J lost 0 bases, with 10 bases between them. The V gene's germline CDR1 is SGHDT and CDR2 YYEEEE. The CDR3 totals 15 residues. The DNA for the CDR3 is TGTGCCAGCAGCTTGTCACGGCTATTGAACACTGAAGCTTTCTTT. This codes for CASSLSRLLNTEAFF.

The rearrangement joins TRBV18 to TRBJ2-1; 8 bases map to TRBD2. CDR1 and CDR2 from the germline V gene are KGHSH and LQKENI. The V segment lost 1 base and the J segment 6 bases; nucleotides outside the gene matches: 8. The CDR3 sequence is 16 residues long. The CDR3 loop is CASSPLTGGFPNEQFF. In DNA, the CDR3 is TGTGCCAGCTCACCACTTACGGGGGGGTTCCCCAATGAGCAGTTCTTC.

This clonotype was counted at least ten times. The chain has TRBV7-2 and TRBJ2-7, with a possible D match to TRBD1 (6 bases). CDR3 length: 12 residues. The V end was cut by 2 bases, the J end by 13 bases, with 15 bases between. Per the germline V gene, CDR1 is SGHTA and CDR2 is FQGNSA. DNA for the CDR3: TGTGCCAGCAGCTTATTTCAGGGGTATCGATACTTC. Translated: CASSLFQGYRYF.

This clonotype has a handful of counts. The rearrangement uses TRBV7-8 and TRBJ2-1; TRBD2 matches 7 bases. Unmatched junction bases numbered 19, after V lost 4 bases and J lost 4 bases. This CDR3 region has 19 residues. The V gene's germline CDR1 is SGHVS and CDR2 FQNEAQ. The CDR3 spells CASSSTPIAGSVSYNEQFF. CDR3 DNA sequence: TGTGCCAGCAGCTCGACCCCAATAGCGGGCTCAGTCTCTTACAATGAGCAGTTCTTC.

This clonotype was observed many times. V usage is TRBV5-1 and J usage is TRBJ1-2; D is perhaps TRBD1 (6 bases). The CDR3 covers 14 residues. Trimming took 1 base from V and 5 from J, leaving 12 bases between them. Germline-derived CDR1 and CDR2 are SGHRS and YFSETQ. The CDR3 DNA reads TGCGCCAGCAGCTTGACGGAGGGGGAGTATGGCTACACCTTC. It codes for CASSLTEGEYGYTF.

This clonotype was observed many times. The V gene is TRBV12-3 or TRBV12-4, the J gene TRBJ1-2; D is possibly TRBD1 (6 bases). The CDR3 spans 13 residues. Trimming took off 7 bases at V and 8 bases at J, with 17 bases between the two ends. The CDR3 reads CASTTGGGRGYTF. The CDR3 DNA is TGTGCCAGCACCACCGGAGGGGGAAGGGGCTACACCTTC.

This clonotype was recorded at least ten times. As DNA, the CDR3 is TGCAGTGCTAGAGATTGGTCCGGGGGCCCCGGGTACGAGCAGTACTTC. As protein: CSARDWSGGPGYEQYF. The chain recombines TRBV20-1 with TRBJ2-7; D may match TRBD1 or TRBD2 (6 bases each). The germline CDR1 and CDR2 sequences are DFQATT and SNEGSKA (reference sequence). The CDR3 length is 16 residues. Trimming cost V 0 bases and J 4 bases, with 19 bases left between them.

Many counts were recorded for this clonotype. V is TRBV20-1 and J is TRBJ2-5; tentatively, D is TRBD2 (6 bases). From germline, CDR1 is DFQATT and CDR2 SNEGSKA (reference sequence). V was shortened by 6 bases and J by 1 base, with 12 bases between the two germline ends. CDR3 length: 13 residues. The CDR3 DNA follows: TGCAGTGCACAACTAGCTCTCCAAGAGACCCAGTACTTC. This gives the protein CSAQLALQETQYF.

This clonotype was observed many times. The V call is TRBV5-6, the J call TRBJ1-1, with 8 nucleotides matching TRBD1. V was clipped by 0 bases and J by 3 bases; unmatched bases: 4. CDR3 length equals 15 residues. The germline gives CDR1 SGHDT, CDR2 YYEEEE. CDR3 residues: CASSLVGTGDTEAFF. In DNA form, the CDR3 reads TGTGCCAGCAGCTTGGTGGGGACAGGTGACACTGAAGCTTTCTTT.

This clonotype was seen many times. This chain joins TRBV12-3 or TRBV12-4 and TRBJ2-7, with D tentatively TRBD2 (5 bases). The CDR3 length is 14 residues. V gave up 5 bases and J gave up 0 bases, with 11 bases separating them. The CDR3 spells CASSPRTSSYEQYF. CDR3 sequence (DNA): TGTGCCAGCAGTCCCCGGACTTCCTCCTACGAGCAGTACTTC.

The rearrangement joins TRBV15 to TRBJ1-4; possible D gene TRBD1, 6 bases. The germline V and J ends were trimmed by 8 bases and 7 bases, with 14 bases remaining between them. This CDR3 contains 13 residues. Germline-derived CDR1 and CDR2 are LNHNV and YYDKDF (reference sequence). CDR3 DNA sequence: TGTGCCACCGATAGGGGGGACGGTGAAAAACTGTTTTTT. This encodes CATDRGDGEKLFF.